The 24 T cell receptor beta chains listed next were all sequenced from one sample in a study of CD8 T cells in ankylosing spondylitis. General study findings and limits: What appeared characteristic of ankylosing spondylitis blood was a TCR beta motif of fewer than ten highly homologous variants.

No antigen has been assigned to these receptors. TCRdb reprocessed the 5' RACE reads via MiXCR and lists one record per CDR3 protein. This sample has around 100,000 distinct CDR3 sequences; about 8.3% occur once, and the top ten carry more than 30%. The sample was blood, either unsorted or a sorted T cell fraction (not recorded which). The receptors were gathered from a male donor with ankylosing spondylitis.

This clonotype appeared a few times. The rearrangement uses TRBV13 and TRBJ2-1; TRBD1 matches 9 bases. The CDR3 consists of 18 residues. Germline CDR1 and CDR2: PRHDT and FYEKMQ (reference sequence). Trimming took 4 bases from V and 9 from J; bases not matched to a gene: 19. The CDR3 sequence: CASSSKRQARQGVVEQFF. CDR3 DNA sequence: TGTGCCAGCAGCTCCAAGCGGCAGGCCCGACAGGGGGTTGTTGAGCAGTTCTTC.

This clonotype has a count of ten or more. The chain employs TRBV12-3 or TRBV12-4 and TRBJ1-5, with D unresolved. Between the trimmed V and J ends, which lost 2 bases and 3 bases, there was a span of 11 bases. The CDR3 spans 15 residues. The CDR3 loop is CASSLLGGFNQPQHF. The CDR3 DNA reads TGTGCCAGCAGTTTACTCGGCGGGTTCAATCAGCCCCAGCATTTT.

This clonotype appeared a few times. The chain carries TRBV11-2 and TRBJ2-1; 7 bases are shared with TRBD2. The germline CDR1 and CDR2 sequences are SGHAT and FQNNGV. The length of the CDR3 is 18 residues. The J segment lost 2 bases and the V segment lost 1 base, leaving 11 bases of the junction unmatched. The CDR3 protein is CASSLVYRGEAPYNEQFF. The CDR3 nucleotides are TGTGCCAGCAGCTTAGTGTATCGGGGGGAAGCGCCCTACAATGAGCAGTTCTTC. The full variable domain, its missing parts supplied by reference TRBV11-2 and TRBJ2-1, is EAGVAQSPRYKIIEKRQSVAFWCNPISGHATLYWYQQILGQGPKLLIQFQNNGVVDDSQLPKDRFSAERLKGVDSTLKIQPAKLEDSAVYLCASSLVYRGEAPYNEQFFGPGTRLTVL.

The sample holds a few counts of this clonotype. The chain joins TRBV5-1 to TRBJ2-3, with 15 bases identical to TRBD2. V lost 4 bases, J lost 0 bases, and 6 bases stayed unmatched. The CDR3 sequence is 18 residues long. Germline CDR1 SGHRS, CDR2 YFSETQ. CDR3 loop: CASSTPGTSGGSTDTQYF. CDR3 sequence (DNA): TGCGCCAGCAGCACACCCGGGACTAGCGGGGGGAGCACAGATACGCAGTATTTT.

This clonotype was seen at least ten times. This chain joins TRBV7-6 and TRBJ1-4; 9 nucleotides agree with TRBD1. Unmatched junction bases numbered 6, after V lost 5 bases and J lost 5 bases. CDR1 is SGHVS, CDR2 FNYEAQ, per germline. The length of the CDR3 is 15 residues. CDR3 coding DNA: TGTGCCAGCAGCCCTTACAGGGGGCACAATGAAAAACTGTTTTTT. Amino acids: CASSPYRGHNEKLFF.

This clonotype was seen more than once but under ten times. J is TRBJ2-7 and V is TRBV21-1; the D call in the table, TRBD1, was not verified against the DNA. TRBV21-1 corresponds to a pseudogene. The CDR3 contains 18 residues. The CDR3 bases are TGTGCCAGCAGCAAAAAGAGGGGGACAGGGGGTATTTACTACGAGCAGTACGTC. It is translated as CASSKKRGTGGIYYEQYV.

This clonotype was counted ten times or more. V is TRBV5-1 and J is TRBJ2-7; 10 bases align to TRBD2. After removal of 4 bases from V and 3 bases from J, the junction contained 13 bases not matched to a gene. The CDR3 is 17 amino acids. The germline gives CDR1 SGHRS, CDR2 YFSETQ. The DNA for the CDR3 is TGCGCCAGCAGCCCCGGACTAGCGGCCAAGGTTGGCTACGAGCAGTACTTC. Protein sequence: CASSPGLAAKVGYEQYF.

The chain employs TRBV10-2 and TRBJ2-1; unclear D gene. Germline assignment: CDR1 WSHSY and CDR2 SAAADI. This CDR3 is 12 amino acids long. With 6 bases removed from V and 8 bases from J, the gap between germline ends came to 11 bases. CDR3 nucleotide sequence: TGCGCCAGCAGGGTGAGCAGCGATGAGCAGTTCTTC. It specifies CASRVSSDEQFF.

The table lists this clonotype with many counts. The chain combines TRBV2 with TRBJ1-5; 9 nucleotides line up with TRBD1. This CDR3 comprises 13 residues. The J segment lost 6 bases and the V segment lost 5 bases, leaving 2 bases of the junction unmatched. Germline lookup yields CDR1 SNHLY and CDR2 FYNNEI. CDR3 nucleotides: TGTGCCAGCAGTACAGGGGGCTCTCAGCCCCAGCATTTT. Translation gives CASSTGGSQPQHF.

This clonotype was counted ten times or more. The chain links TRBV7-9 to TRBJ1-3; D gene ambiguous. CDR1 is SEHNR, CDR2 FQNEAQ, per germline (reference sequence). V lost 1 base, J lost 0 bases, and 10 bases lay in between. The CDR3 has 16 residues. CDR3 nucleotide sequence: TGTGCCAGCAGCTTAGTTCAGTTTTCCTCTGGAAACACCATATATTTT. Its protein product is CASSLVQFSSGNTIYF.

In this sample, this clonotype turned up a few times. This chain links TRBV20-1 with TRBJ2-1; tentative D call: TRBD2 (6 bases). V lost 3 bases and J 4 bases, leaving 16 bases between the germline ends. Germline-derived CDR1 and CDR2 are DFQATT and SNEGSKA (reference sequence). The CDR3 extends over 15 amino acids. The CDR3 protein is CSASLAGTDYNEQFF. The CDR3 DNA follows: TGCAGTGCTAGCTTGGCCGGGACTGATTACAATGAGCAGTTCTTC.

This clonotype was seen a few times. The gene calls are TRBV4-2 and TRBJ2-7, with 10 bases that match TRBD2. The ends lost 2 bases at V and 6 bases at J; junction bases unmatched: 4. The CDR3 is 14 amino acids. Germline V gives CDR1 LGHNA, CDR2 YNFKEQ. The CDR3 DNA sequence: TGTGCCAGCAGCCAAAGGCTAGCGGGAGCCGAGCAGTACTTC. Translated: CASSQRLAGAEQYF.

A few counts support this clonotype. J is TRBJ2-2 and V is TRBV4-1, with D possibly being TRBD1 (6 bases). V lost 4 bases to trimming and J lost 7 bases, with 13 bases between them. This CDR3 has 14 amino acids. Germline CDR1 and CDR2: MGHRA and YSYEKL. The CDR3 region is CASSPPTGIGELFF. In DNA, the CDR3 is TGCGCCAGCAGCCCCCCCACAGGGATCGGGGAGCTGTTTTTT.

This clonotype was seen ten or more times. The CDR3 region is CASSFTSDRSEAFF. The DNA of the CDR3 is TGCGCCAGCAGCTTCACCTCGGACAGGTCTGAAGCTTTCTTT. The chain links TRBV5-1 to TRBJ1-1; 7 bases are shared with TRBD1. This CDR3 region has 14 residues. Trimming removed 2 bases from V and 6 bases from J; junction bases left unmatched: 7. The germline V gene has CDR1 SGHRS and CDR2 YFSETQ.

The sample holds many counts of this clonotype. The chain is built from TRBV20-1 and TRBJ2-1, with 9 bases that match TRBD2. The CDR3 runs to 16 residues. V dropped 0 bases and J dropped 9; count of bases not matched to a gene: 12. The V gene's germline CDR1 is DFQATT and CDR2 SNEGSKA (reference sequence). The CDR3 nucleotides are TGCAGTGCTAGAGATCCCCCTAGCGGGACGGAGGTTGAGCAGTTCTTC. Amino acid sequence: CSARDPPSGTEVEQFF.

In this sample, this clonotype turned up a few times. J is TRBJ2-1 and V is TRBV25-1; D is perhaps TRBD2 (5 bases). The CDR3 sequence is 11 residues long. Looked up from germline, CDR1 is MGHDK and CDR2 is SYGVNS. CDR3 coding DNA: TGTGCAACCCTGTGGCGGGATGAGCAGTTCTTC. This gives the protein CATLWRDEQFF.

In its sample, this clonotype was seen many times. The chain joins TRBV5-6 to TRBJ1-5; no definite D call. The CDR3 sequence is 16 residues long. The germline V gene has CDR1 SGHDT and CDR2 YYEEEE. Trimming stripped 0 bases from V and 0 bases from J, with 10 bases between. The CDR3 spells CASSLGTGYSNQPQHF. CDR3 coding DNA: TGTGCCAGCAGCTTGGGAACGGGTTATAGCAATCAGCCCCAGCATTTT.

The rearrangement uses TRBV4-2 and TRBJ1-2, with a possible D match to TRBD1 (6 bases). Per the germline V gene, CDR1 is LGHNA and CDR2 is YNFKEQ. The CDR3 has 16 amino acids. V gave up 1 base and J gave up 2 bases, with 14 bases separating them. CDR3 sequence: CASSQGGGGENYGYTF. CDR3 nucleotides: TGTGCCAGCAGCCAAGGGGGAGGGGGGGAAAACTATGGCTACACCTTC.

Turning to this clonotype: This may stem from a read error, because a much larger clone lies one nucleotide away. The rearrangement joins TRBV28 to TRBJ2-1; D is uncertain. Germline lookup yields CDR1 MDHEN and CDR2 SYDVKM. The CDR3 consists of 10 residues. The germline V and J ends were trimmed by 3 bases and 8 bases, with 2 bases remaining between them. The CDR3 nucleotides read TGTGCCAGCAGTTTCGATGAGCAGTTCTTC. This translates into CASSFDEQFF.

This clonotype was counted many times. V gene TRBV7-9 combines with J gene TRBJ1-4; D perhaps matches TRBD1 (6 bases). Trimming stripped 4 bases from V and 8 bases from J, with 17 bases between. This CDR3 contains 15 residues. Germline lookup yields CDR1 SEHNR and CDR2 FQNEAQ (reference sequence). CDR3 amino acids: CASSSPFTGNEKLFF. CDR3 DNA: TGTGCCAGCAGCTCTCCATTTACAGGGAACGAAAAACTGTTTTTT. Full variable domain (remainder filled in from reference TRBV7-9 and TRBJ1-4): DTGVSQNPRHKITKRGQNVTFRCDPISEHNRLYWYRQTLGQGPEFLTYFQNEAQLEKSRLLSDRFSAERPKGSFSTLEIQRTEQGDSAMYLCASSSPFTGNEKLFFGSGTQLSVL.

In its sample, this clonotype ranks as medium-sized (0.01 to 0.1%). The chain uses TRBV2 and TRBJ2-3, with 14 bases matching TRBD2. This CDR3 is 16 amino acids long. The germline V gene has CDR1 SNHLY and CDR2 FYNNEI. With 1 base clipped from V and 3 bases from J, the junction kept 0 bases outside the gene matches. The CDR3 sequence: CASSEGTSGRTDTQYF. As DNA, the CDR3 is TGTGCCAGCAGTGAAGGGACTAGCGGGAGGACAGATACGCAGTATTTT.

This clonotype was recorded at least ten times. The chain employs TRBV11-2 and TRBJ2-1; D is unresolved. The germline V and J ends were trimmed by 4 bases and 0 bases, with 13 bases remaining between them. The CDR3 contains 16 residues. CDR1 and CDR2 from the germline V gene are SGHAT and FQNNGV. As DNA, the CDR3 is TGTGCCAGCAGCTCTTTTTCGCTAAGCTCCTACAATGAGCAGTTCTTC. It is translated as CASSSFSLSSYNEQFF.

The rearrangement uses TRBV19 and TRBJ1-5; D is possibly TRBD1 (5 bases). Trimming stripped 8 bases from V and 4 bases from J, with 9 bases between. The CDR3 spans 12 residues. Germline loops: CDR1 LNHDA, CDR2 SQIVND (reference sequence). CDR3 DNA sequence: TGTGCCAGTGGGGGGTGGAATCAGCCCCAGCATTTT. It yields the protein CASGGWNQPQHF.

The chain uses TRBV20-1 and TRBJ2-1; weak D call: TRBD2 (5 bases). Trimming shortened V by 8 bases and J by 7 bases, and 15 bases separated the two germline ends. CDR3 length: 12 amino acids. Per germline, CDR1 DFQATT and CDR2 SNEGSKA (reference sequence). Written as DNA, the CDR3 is TGCAGTCTAGGGTGGGAGTATAATGAGCAGTTCTTC. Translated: CSLGWEYNEQFF.